What follows are 21 T cell receptor beta chains derived from one specimen sequenced in a study of T cell repertoires and HLA-DP antigens. These receptors' antigens are unknown. Measured with immunoSEQ multiplex PCR; TCRdb has only the in-frame clones, and not every one. The table includes 90,000 to 130,000 clones, about 92% detected once. The sequenced sample consisted of CD4+ T cells from PBMCs. These TCRs come from a woman in her late teens or twenties in good health and CMV-seronegative.

V usage is TRBV5-6 and J usage is TRBJ1-5; TRBD1 agrees at 8 bases. CDR1 and CDR2 from the germline V gene are SGHDT and YYEEEE. The CDR3 runs to 15 residues. V trimming: 0 bases; J trimming: 4 bases; junction bases outside the gene matches: 3. CDR3 in DNA: TGTGCCAGCAGCTTGGGGCAGGGGGCGAATCAGCCCCAGCATTTT. Protein: CASSLGQGANQPQHF. The full variable domain, with the rest looked up from reference TRBV5-6 and TRBJ1-5, is DAGVTQSPTHLIKTRGQQVTLRCSPKSGHDTVSWYQQALGQGPQFIFQYYEEEERQRGNFPDRFSGHQFPNYSSELNVNALLLGDSALYLCASSLGQGANQPQHFGDGTRLSIL.

V is TRBV4-1 and J is TRBJ2-1; D is unresolved. CDR3 size: 15 residues. In germline, CDR1 is MGHRA, CDR2 YSYEKL. Trimming took 1 base from V and 5 from J, leaving 12 bases between them. The CDR3 DNA reads as TGCGCCAGCAGCCAAGTTGGGTACCGGAACAATGAGCAGTTCTTC. This encodes CASSQVGYRNNEQFF.

This rearrangement joins TRBV10-3 to TRBJ1-2; the D gene is possibly TRBD1 (6 bases). The CDR3 sequence is 13 residues long. V lost 8 bases to trimming and J lost 0 bases, with 10 bases between them. Per the germline V gene, CDR1 is ENHRY and CDR2 is SYGVKD. CDR3 coding DNA: TGTGCCATCGGGACACCCACTAACTATGGCTACACCTTC. Protein product: CAIGTPTNYGYTF.

The gene calls are TRBV7-2 and TRBJ2-2; D uncertain. Germline V CDR1 and CDR2: SGHTA, FQGNSA. V lost 2 bases to trimming and J lost 6 bases, with 7 bases between them. CDR3 length: 13 amino acids. The CDR3 is CASSLLGSGELFF. In DNA form, the CDR3 reads TGTGCCAGCAGCTTATTGGGATCCGGGGAGCTGTTTTTT.

The chain combines TRBV7-9 with TRBJ2-3; 9 nucleotides align to TRBD2. Germline values: CDR1 SEHNR, CDR2 FQNEAQ (reference sequence). The CDR3 runs 18 residues. V lost 6 bases to trimming and J lost 2 bases; unmatched junction nucleotides: 15. CDR3 DNA: TGTGCCAGCAGACAAAGCGGGAGGAACAACAGATACACAGATACGCAGTATTTT. It is translated as CASRQSGRNNRYTDTQYF.

The rearrangement links TRBV28 to TRBJ1-5, with D hard to call. Germline CDR1 and CDR2: MDHEN and SYDVKM. Trimming shortened V by 4 bases and J by 6 bases, and 13 bases separated the two germline ends. The CDR3 length is 14 residues. For the CDR3, the DNA is TGTGCCAGCAGTTCCCGTCGCCTGGTTCAGCCCCAGCATTTT. Its translation is CASSSRRLVQPQHF.

The V gene is TRBV15, the J gene TRBJ2-1, with D tentatively TRBD2 (6 bases). Between the trimmed V and J ends, which lost 2 bases and 4 bases, there was a span of 12 bases. The CDR3 has 15 residues. Looked up from germline, CDR1 is LNHNV and CDR2 is YYDKDF (reference sequence). The CDR3, as DNA: TGTGCCACCAGCAGACGGGACTCAGATTACAATGAGCAGTTCTTC. Translating gives CATSRRDSDYNEQFF. Filled out from reference TRBV15 and TRBJ2-1, the complete variable domain reads DAMVIQNPRYQVTQFGKPVTLSCSQTLNHNVMYWYQQKSSQAPKLLFHYYDKDFNNEADTPDNFQSRRPNTSFCFLDIRSPGLGDTAMYLCATSRRDSDYNEQFFGPGTRLTVL.

The rearrangement links TRBV5-4 to TRBJ2-1, with TRBD2 identical over 12 bases. Per germline, CDR1 SGHNT and CDR2 YYREEE (reference sequence). CDR3 length: 15 amino acids. V was clipped by 6 bases and J by 4 bases; unmatched bases: 5. The CDR3 coding sequence is TGTGCCAGCACAGGCGGACTAGCGGGGTACAATGAGCAGTTCTTC. This gives the protein CASTGGLAGYNEQFF. Looking up the rest from reference TRBV5-4 and TRBJ2-1 gives the full variable domain: ETGVTQSPTHLIKTRGQQVTLRCSSQSGHNTVSWYQQALGQGPQFIFQYYREEENGRGNFPPRFSGLQFPNYSSELNVNALELDDSALYLCASTGGLAGYNEQFFGPGTRLTVL.

The chain combines TRBV29-1 with TRBJ1-1; the D gene is possibly TRBD1 (5 bases). The CDR3 consists of 11 residues. Trimming shortened V by 8 bases and J by 7 bases, and 14 bases separated the two germline ends. Germline CDR1 reads SQVTM; CDR2 reads ANQGSEA. CDR3 sequence reads: CSSRDGGEAFF. CDR3 nucleotides: TGCAGCAGCCGGGACGGGGGTGAAGCTTTCTTT.

The chain joins TRBV4-2 to TRBJ1-4, with D possibly being TRBD1 (6 bases). V was shortened by 0 bases and J by 4 bases, with 18 bases between the two germline ends. The V gene's germline CDR1 is LGHNA and CDR2 YNFKEQ. This CDR3 region has 18 residues. CDR3 nucleotides: TGTGCCAGCAGCCAAGATCCCTACACAGGGCAGGGTAATGAAAAACTGTTTTTT. This translates into CASSQDPYTGQGNEKLFF.

This clone was detected only a few times. The V call is TRBV14, the J call TRBJ1-3, with D unclear. The CDR3 is 15 amino acids. CDR1 is SGHDN, CDR2 FVKESK, per germline. V lost 2 bases, J lost 8 bases, and 16 bases lay in between. The CDR3 loop reads CASSQRRGARDTIYF. CDR3 DNA sequence: TGTGCCAGCAGCCAACGGCGGGGTGCAAGGGACACCATATATTTT.

This chain uses TRBV19 with TRBJ2-1; D possibly matches TRBD1 or TRBD2 (6 bases each). V lost 2 bases, J lost 7 bases, and 21 bases lay in between. The V gene's germline CDR1 is LNHDA and CDR2 SQIVND (reference sequence). CDR3 length: 17 residues. Here the CDR3 DNA reads TGTGCCAGTAGTATAAGGAGCGTGGGGGCTAGCGATAATGAGCAGTTCTTC. Translation gives CASSIRSVGASDNEQFF.

The CDR3 loop is CASARGSYGYTF. The CDR3 DNA sequence: TGTGCCAGCGCGAGGGGAAGCTATGGCTACACCTTC. This chain joins TRBV28 and TRBJ1-2; maybe TRBD1 (5 bases). V was pared by 8 bases and J by 4 bases, with 11 bases between. The CDR3 contains 12 residues. Germline CDR1 and CDR2: MDHEN and SYDVKM.

The V and J genes are TRBV6-5 and TRBJ1-6; D is possibly TRBD1 (5 bases). This CDR3 has 15 residues. The V gene lost 2 bases and the J gene lost 10 bases, with 15 bases spanning the gap. The germline gives CDR1 MNHEY, CDR2 SVGAGI. The CDR3: CASSYGLQAGSPLHF. In DNA form, the CDR3 reads TGTGCCAGCAGTTACGGCTTACAGGCTGGGTCACCCCTCCACTTT.

This clone appeared once. This chain uses TRBV30 with TRBJ2-7; 11 nucleotides align to TRBD2. CDR1 and CDR2 from the germline V gene are GTSNPN and SVGIG (reference sequence). With 3 bases clipped from V and 4 bases from J, the junction kept 8 bases outside the gene matches. The CDR3 covers 15 residues. This CDR3 is CAWSSTSGSAYEQYF. In DNA form, the CDR3 reads TGTGCCTGGAGCAGCACTAGCGGGAGTGCATACGAGCAGTACTTC.

The chain couples TRBV10-2 to TRBJ1-6; D is possibly TRBD1 (6 bases). From germline, CDR1 is WSHSY and CDR2 SAAADI. The germline V and J ends were trimmed by 6 bases and 7 bases, with 13 bases remaining between them. This CDR3 is built from 14 residues. CDR3 residues: CASRYGQMNSPLHF. In DNA, the CDR3 is TGCGCCAGCAGATACGGACAGATGAATTCACCCCTCCACTTT.

V gene TRBV5-1 combines with J gene TRBJ2-5, with 10 bases lining up with TRBD2. The CDR3 spans 14 residues. Trimming cost V 3 bases and J 5 bases; bases outside gene matches: 4. CDR1 and CDR2 from the germline V gene are SGHRS and YFSETQ. CDR3 DNA: TGCGCCAGCAGCTCAGGGACTAGCGCCGAGACCCAGTACTTC. Its translation is CASSSGTSAETQYF.

This chain uses TRBV10-3 with TRBJ2-5; TRBD2 matches at 9 bases. CDR1 ENHRY and CDR2 SYGVKD come from the germline V gene. V dropped 8 bases and J dropped 1; count of bases not matched to a gene: 8. The CDR3 consists of 15 residues. The CDR3 protein is CAIGALAGAQETQYF. DNA for the CDR3: TGTGCCATCGGTGCATTAGCGGGGGCCCAAGAGACCCAGTACTTC.

The chain combines TRBV7-9 with TRBJ1-2, with 7 bases matching TRBD1. Germline V gene sequence: CDR1 SEHNR, CDR2 FQNEAQ (reference sequence). V was pared by 1 base and J by 4 bases, with 12 bases of the junction left unmatched. The CDR3 is 17 residues long. The CDR3 coding sequence is TGTGCCAGCAGCTTAGACTTGGACAGGCTGGGTCTCTATGGCTACACCTTC. Translating gives CASSLDLDRLGLYGYTF.

V and J are TRBV7-9 and TRBJ1-1; 8 positions match TRBD1. There are 17 residues in the CDR3. Germline CDR1 reads SEHNR; CDR2 reads FQNEAQ (reference sequence). The ends lost 5 bases at V and 0 bases at J; junction bases unmatched: 11. This chain's CDR3 is CASSTTGGEIMNTEAFF. The CDR3 coding sequence is TGTGCCAGCAGCACCACAGGGGGGGAGATCATGAACACTGAAGCTTTCTTT.

This clone was detected only once. This chain links TRBV9 with TRBJ2-3; 8 positions agree with TRBD2. This CDR3 contains 14 residues. Unmatched junction bases numbered 1, after V lost 0 bases and J lost 4 bases. CDR1 SGDLS and CDR2 YYNGEE come from the germline V gene. The CDR3 DNA reads as TGTGCCAGCAGCGTAGCGGGGGGGCCAGATACGCAGTATTTT. This encodes CASSVAGGPDTQYF. Using reference TRBV9 and TRBJ2-3 for the parts outside the CDR3, the full variable domain is DSGVTQTPKHLITATGQRVTLRCSPRSGDLSVYWYQQSLDQGLQFLIQYYNGEERAKGNILERFSAQQFPDLHSELNLSSLELGDSALYFCASSVAGGPDTQYFGPGTRLTVL.